Presented here are 11 T cell receptor beta chains from one specimen sequenced in a study of T cells in Graves' hyperthyroidism and ophthalmopathy. Amplification targeted TCR beta CDR3 regions from RNA transcripts. Primed by the HTBI set, a first-round RT-PCR was run on the TCR CDR3. TCRdb reprocessed the multiplex PCR reads via MiXCR and lists one record per CDR3 protein. Among about 610,000 distinct CDR3 sequences listed, about 43% were seen once. The sequenced sample was peripheral blood or thyroid tissue (not recorded which). The receptors stem from a woman aged 18-29 years with Graves' hyperthyroidism.

The chain employs TRBV10-3 and TRBJ1-1; no clear D. The germline gives CDR1 ENHRY, CDR2 SYGVKD. Trimming cost V 7 bases and J 7 bases, with 19 bases left between them. This CDR3 has 14 amino acids. The DNA for the CDR3 is TGTGCCATCAAGGAGCCGGCAGAGGAACATGAAGCTTTCTTT. Amino acids: CAIKEPAEEHEAFF.

This clonotype was seen at least ten times. The chain links TRBV7-9 to TRBJ2-5, with D possibly TRBD2 on 5 matching bases. Germline CDR1 SEHNR, CDR2 FQNEAQ (reference sequence). V shed 1 base and J shed 5 bases, with 11 bases lying between them. CDR3 length equals 14 residues. DNA for the CDR3: TGTGCCAGCAGCTTAGTTGAGGGCGGGGAGACCCAGTACTTC. Protein sequence: CASSLVEGGETQYF. Together with reference TRBV7-9 and TRBJ2-5, the CDR3 gives the full variable domain: DTGVSQNPRHKITKRGQNVTFRCDPISEHNRLYWYRQTLGQGPEFLTYFQNEAQLEKSRLLSDRFSAERPKGSFSTLEIQRTEQGDSAMYLCASSLVEGGETQYFGPGTRLLVL.

This chain connects TRBV19 to TRBJ2-1; D is uncertain. CDR3 length: 13 residues. The V gene's germline CDR1 is LNHDA and CDR2 SQIVND (reference sequence). Trimming took off 2 bases at V and 10 bases at J, with 12 bases between the two ends. The DNA of the CDR3 is TGTGCCAGTAGTATAAGTGGTCGACGGGAGCAGTTCTTC. This codes for CASSISGRREQFF. The entire variable domain, with the rest obtained from reference TRBV19 and TRBJ2-1, is as follows: DGGITQSPKYLFRKEGQNVTLSCEQNLNHDAMYWYRQDPGQGLRLIYYSQIVNDFQKGDIAEGYSVSREKKESFPLTVTSAQKNPTAFYLCASSISGRREQFFGPGTRLTVL.

J is TRBJ1-1 and V is TRBV7-3; 9 positions match TRBD1. Germline trimming cut 5 bases from V and 6 bases from J; bases unmatched to any gene: 13. Germline lookup yields CDR1 SGHTA and CDR2 FQGTGA. The CDR3 covers 16 residues. CDR3 sequence reads: CASSRGRDRVSPEAFF. The CDR3 DNA follows: TGTGCCAGCAGCCGCGGGCGGGACAGGGTGAGCCCTGAAGCTTTCTTT.

As concerns this clonotype: The conserved closing phenylalanine or tryptophan is absent in this CDR3, likely reflecting a read error. The DNA is omitted, as the CDR3 cannot be located on it reliably, and the CDR3 follows TCRdb's listing. This sequence joins TRBV24-1 and TRBJ1-1; TRBD1, the D gene given by the table, was not confirmed from the DNA. Counting both end residues, the CDR3 totals 11 amino acids. CDR1 is KGHDR, CDR2 SFDVKD, per germline. The CDR3: CATSEGPIAIS.

This clonotype was counted ten times or more. Possible read error: a much larger clone is one base away. The chain uses TRBV7-9 and TRBJ2-7; 7 bases agree with TRBD2. The CDR3 has 16 residues. CDR1 is SEHNR, CDR2 FQNEAQ, per germline (reference sequence). The CDR3 sequence is CANSLVTSPSPNEQYF. For the CDR3, the DNA is TGTGCCAACAGCTTAGTGACTAGCCCCTCTCCTAACGAGCAGTACTTC.

This clonotype was recorded many times. V usage is TRBV2 and J usage is TRBJ1-1; D possibly corresponds to TRBD1 (5 bases). Germline V gene sequence: CDR1 SNHLY, CDR2 FYNNEI. The germline V and J ends were trimmed by 2 bases and 1 base, with 11 bases remaining between them. This CDR3 contains 15 residues. CDR3 nucleotide sequence: TGTGCCAGCAGTGAATTTCAGGGTGGGAACACTGAAGCTTTCTTT. Its protein product is CASSEFQGGNTEAFF. Looking up the rest from reference TRBV2 and TRBJ1-1 gives the full variable domain: EPEVTQTPSHQVTQMGQEVILRCVPISNHLYFYWYRQILGQKVEFLVSFYNNEISEKSEIFDDQFSVERPDGSNFTLKIRSTKLEDSAMYFCASSEFQGGNTEAFFGQGTRLTVV.

The chain is built from TRBV15 and TRBJ2-7, with D possibly matching TRBD2 (5 bases). The length of the CDR3 is 15 residues. V lost 3 bases to trimming and J lost 7 bases, with 19 bases between them. From germline, CDR1 is LNHNV and CDR2 YYDKDF (reference sequence). Here the CDR3 reads CATSSPGIGRGEQYF. CDR3 coding DNA: TGTGCCACCAGCAGCCCTGGGATAGGCCGAGGGGAGCAGTACTTC.

This clonotype occurred many times. J is TRBJ1-1 and V is TRBV6-2 or TRBV6-3, with D tentatively TRBD1 (5 bases). Trimming removed 0 bases at V and 0 bases at J, with 17 bases between. This CDR3 contains 18 residues. The germline V gene has CDR1 MNHEY and CDR2 SVGEGT. DNA of the CDR3: TGTGCCAGCAGTTACTCCGGGGGTCGACTTTCCATGAACACTGAAGCTTTCTTT. Translated, it gives CASSYSGGRLSMNTEAFF.

As to this clonotype: No conserved phenylalanine or tryptophan ends this CDR3, so it is likely a read error. The DNA is omitted, as the CDR3 cannot be located on it reliably, and the CDR3 follows TCRdb's listing. The chain has TRBV19 and TRBJ2-2; the D call of TRBD1 is as the table states it, not checked on the DNA. Germline V lookup: CDR1 LNHDA, CDR2 SQIVND (reference sequence). The CDR3 contains 15 residues when both ends are counted. The CDR3 sequence is CASSTWTGGTGELSS.

The chain is built from TRBV10-3 and TRBJ2-7; possible D gene TRBD2, 6 bases. Trimming cost V 10 bases and J 4 bases, with 17 bases left between them. The germline gives CDR1 ENHRY, CDR2 SYGVKD. The CDR3 is 13 residues long. The CDR3 reads CASKRGSYYEQYF. As DNA, the CDR3 is TGTGCCAGCAAACGGGGGAGTTATTACGAGCAGTACTTC.